This entry features one T cell receptor (beta chain) sequence. As yet, its antigen is unknown. Naive-designated CD8 cells lacked CD45RO, were positively enriched for CCR7, and omitted terminally differentiated effector memory CD45RA+ cells. Adult donors, all healthy and HIV-negative, had no recent acute infections or vaccinations. These data come from a study of shared clonotypes between healthy human individuals. The CDR3 covers 14 residues. V lost 6 bases and J 3 bases, leaving 14 bases between the germline ends. Per the germline V gene, CDR1 is MDHEN and CDR2 is SYDVKM. Data came from immunoSEQ multiplex PCR; TCRdb stores just in-frame clones and leaves some out. The sample records roughly 2.1 million clones, about 92% being singletons. Whole-study results and caveats: Non-shared clonotypes had lower generation probabilities than those shared by all four donors.

Sequenced: naive CD8+ T cells from PBMCs. The sequence came from a man younger than 35 in good health. Some clones in this sample may be carry-over from other donors' samples. J is TRBJ1-1 and V is TRBV28, with D perhaps matching TRBD1 (6 bases). DNA of the CDR3: TGTGCCAGCAGGACTAACTACAGGGACACTGAAGCTTTCTTT. Translated: CASRTNYRDTEAFF.